Shown below are 30 T cell receptor beta chains from a single sample sequenced in a study of patients and donors after allogeneic stem cell transplantation. TCRdb analysed the RT-PCR reads with MiXCR anew, one entry per CDR3 protein. The table has hundreds of thousands of distinct CDR3 sequences, 16% seen once. The sequencing sample was made of blood, either unsorted or a sorted T cell fraction (not recorded which). The source of these receptors is a human donor who was either an allogeneic HSCT recipient or a stem cell or donor lymphocyte infusion donor (not recorded which). It is not recorded whose cells these are; they may come from a transplant donor.

This clonotype has just a few counts. V usage is TRBV3-1 and J usage is TRBJ2-1; a possible D gene is TRBD2 (6 bases). CDR1 and CDR2 (germline): LGHDT, YNNKEL (reference sequence). V was trimmed by 4 bases and J by 7 bases, leaving 14 bases between them. The CDR3 has 14 amino acids. CDR3: CASSPLLATNEQFF. CDR3 bases: TGTGCCAGCAGCCCTCTACTAGCTACGAATGAGCAGTTCTTC.

The genes are TRBV5-1 and TRBJ2-6, with 12 nucleotides matching TRBD2. Germline CDR1 reads SGHRS; CDR2 reads YFSETQ. This CDR3 has 19 residues. Trimming took 2 bases from V and 3 from J; bases not matched to a gene: 9. The CDR3 here is CASSLPRLAGENGANVLTF. The CDR3 DNA sequence: TGCGCCAGCAGCTTACCCCGACTAGCGGGAGAGAATGGGGCCAACGTCCTGACTTTC.

Only a few counts were recorded for this clonotype. V gene TRBV20-1 combines with J gene TRBJ1-2, with no clear D. The CDR3 consists of 11 residues. The germline V gene has CDR1 DFQATT and CDR2 SNEGSKA (reference sequence). With 6 bases removed from V and 3 bases from J, the gap between germline ends came to 8 bases. As DNA, the CDR3 is TGCAGTGCCGTACGTGACTATGGCTACACCTTC. It translates to CSAVRDYGYTF.

V and J are TRBV6-5 and TRBJ2-1; D is unclear. CDR1 is MNHEY and CDR2 is SVGAGI in the germline V gene. There are 17 residues in the CDR3. Trimming stripped 0 bases from V and 0 bases from J, with 12 bases between. The CDR3 here is CASSYSILLSSYNEQFF. CDR3 DNA sequence: TGTGCCAGCAGTTACTCTATCCTTTTAAGCTCCTACAATGAGCAGTTCTTC.

This clonotype was found many times. The chain recombines TRBV7-2 with TRBJ1-2; D is ambiguous. V was shortened by 1 base and J by 8 bases, with 11 bases between the two germline ends. The CDR3 runs 13 residues. Germline V lookup: CDR1 SGHTA, CDR2 FQGNSA. This chain's CDR3 is CASSLEGTWGYTF. The CDR3 DNA reads TGTGCCAGCAGCTTAGAAGGAACGTGGGGCTACACCTTC.

For this clonotype: One junction end disagrees with the germline gene, perhaps due to a read error. The chain is built from TRBV20-1 and TRBJ2-4; 9 bases are a match to TRBD2. Germline loops: CDR1 DFQATT, CDR2 SNEGSKA (reference sequence). The CDR3 extends over 15 amino acids. Here the CDR3 DNA reads TGCAGTGCCAGAGGTGGCGGGGGGGCCCAAAACATTCAGTACTTC. It yields the protein CSARGGGGAQNIQYF.

This clonotype was counted only a few times. The chain recombines TRBV27 with TRBJ1-4, with D perhaps TRBD1 (6 bases). Germline CDR1 and CDR2: MNHEY and SMNVEV (reference sequence). This CDR3 region has 13 residues. Trimming took 3 bases from V and 8 from J, leaving 10 bases between them. The CDR3 nucleotides read TGTGCCAGCAGTTTGGCCGGGACAGAAAAACTGTTTTTT. Translation gives CASSLAGTEKLFF.

The chain recombines TRBV5-1 with TRBJ2-1; TRBD2 aligns across 15 bases. With V trimmed by 4 bases and J by 6 bases, 8 bases remained unmatched. The V gene's germline CDR1 is SGHRS and CDR2 YFSETQ. The CDR3 is 17 residues long. The chain's CDR3 is CASSLRTSGRAGNEQFF. In nucleotides, the CDR3 is TGCGCCAGCAGCCTCCGGACTAGCGGGAGGGCAGGCAATGAGCAGTTCTTC.

This clonotype was picked up many times. The chain recombines TRBV4-1 with TRBJ1-5, with D maybe TRBD1 (5 bases). The germline gives CDR1 MGHRA, CDR2 YSYEKL. Trimming pared 0 bases from V and 0 bases from J, leaving 9 bases between. This CDR3 is 16 amino acids long. CDR3 region: CASSQDPGLSNQPQHF. The CDR3, as DNA: TGCGCCAGCAGCCAAGACCCAGGGCTTAGCAATCAGCCCCAGCATTTT.

This chain joins TRBV4-3 and TRBJ2-3; 11 nucleotides match TRBD2. J gave up 6 bases and V 4 bases, and 9 bases lay outside the gene matches. The CDR3 length is 16 residues. Germline V CDR1 and CDR2: LGHNA, YSLEER. Written as DNA, the CDR3 is TGCGCCAGCAGCCTTTTTAGCGGGGGGGCAGAGGATACGCAGTATTTT. This translates into CASSLFSGGAEDTQYF.

This clonotype occurred a few times. The rearrangement uses TRBV5-5 and TRBJ2-1; 9 positions agree with TRBD2. J lost 4 bases, V lost 4 bases, and 6 bases had no gene match. This CDR3 comprises 15 residues. CDR1 is SGHKS and CDR2 is YYEKEE in the germline V gene (reference sequence). CDR3 sequence reads: CASSPGLALYNEQFF. The CDR3 coding sequence is TGTGCCAGCAGCCCCGGACTAGCGCTATACAATGAGCAGTTCTTC.

The table lists this clonotype with many counts. The chain links TRBV11-2 to TRBJ1-1, with 7 bases that match TRBD1. Germline V CDR1 and CDR2: SGHAT, FQNNGV. Trimming took 5 bases from V and 3 from J; bases not matched to a gene: 12. CDR3 length: 16 residues. The CDR3 here is CASSKGWGQTYTEAFF. CDR3 DNA sequence: TGTGCCAGCAGCAAAGGGTGGGGACAGACGTACACTGAAGCTTTCTTT.

A few counts support this clonotype. The gene calls are TRBV7-9 and TRBJ1-1, with 8 bases matching TRBD1. CDR1 is SEHNR, CDR2 FQNEAQ, per germline (reference sequence). The CDR3 is made up of 15 amino acids. J lost 3 bases, V lost 2 bases, and 5 bases had no gene match. The CDR3: CASSLPTGEDTEAFF. The CDR3 DNA is TGTGCCAGCAGCTTACCGACAGGGGAGGACACTGAAGCTTTCTTT.

V is TRBV12-3 or TRBV12-4 and J is TRBJ1-2; possible D gene TRBD1, 5 bases. The V end lost 4 bases, the J end lost 6 bases, and 15 bases lay between the germline ends. This CDR3 has 14 residues. CDR3 nucleotides: TGTGCCAGCAGTTCGTCAGGGTTCCCGCATGGCTACACCTTC. This codes for CASSSSGFPHGYTF.

This clonotype was seen a handful of times. The J gene is TRBJ2-4, the V gene TRBV3-1, with D perhaps matching TRBD2 (5 bases). Trimming shortened V by 0 bases and J by 8 bases, and 11 bases separated the two germline ends. From germline, CDR1 is LGHDT and CDR2 YNNKEL (reference sequence). This CDR3 comprises 14 residues. CDR3 sequence reads: CASSQEKGVDIQYF. CDR3 nucleotides: TGTGCCAGCAGCCAAGAAAAGGGAGTAGACATTCAGTACTTC.

This chain joins TRBV5-1 and TRBJ2-2; either TRBD1 or TRBD2 may supply D (5 bases each). The CDR3 is made up of 15 amino acids. Trimming took 4 bases from V and 4 from J, leaving 14 bases between them. From germline, CDR1 is SGHRS and CDR2 YFSETQ. The CDR3 nucleotides are TGCGCCAGCAGCCCGCAGAGGGGCGGCACCGGGGAGCTGTTTTTT. As protein: CASSPQRGGTGELFF.

The chain is built from TRBV28 and TRBJ1-1; D remains unclear. Germline CDR1 and CDR2: MDHEN and SYDVKM. V was shortened by 4 bases and J by 6 bases, with 12 bases between the two germline ends. This CDR3 has 13 residues. The CDR3 nucleotides are TGTGCCAGCAGTTATCATTCTGGCGCTGAAGCTTTCTTT. Protein product: CASSYHSGAEAFF.

This clonotype has a handful of counts. The J gene is TRBJ2-7, the V gene TRBV14; D remains ambiguous. Germline CDR1 is SGHDN and CDR2 is FVKESK. The CDR3 has 13 amino acids. The V end was cut by 4 bases, the J end by 6 bases, with 13 bases between. The chain's CDR3 is CASSRDVVGEQYF. The CDR3 DNA reads as TGTGCCAGCAGCCGAGACGTGGTGGGCGAGCAGTACTTC. The full variable domain, rest sourced from reference TRBV14 and TRBJ2-7, is EAGVTQFPSHSVIEKGQTVTLRCDPISGHDNLYWYRRVMGKEIKFLLHFVKESKQDESGMPNNRFLAERTGGTYSTLKVQPAELEDSGVYFCASSRDVVGEQYFGPGTRLTVT.

This chain uses TRBV11-2 with TRBJ2-7; 7 bases fit TRBD1. The V gene's germline CDR1 is SGHAT and CDR2 FQNNGV. The CDR3 sequence is 13 residues long. The V and J ends lost 5 bases and 6 bases, in that order; junction bases with no gene match: 7. CDR3 sequence: CASSPGQRGEQYF. The CDR3, as DNA: TGTGCCAGCAGCCCGGGACAGCGTGGCGAGCAGTACTTC.

This clonotype was detected a few times. The chain carries TRBV5-1 and TRBJ2-5; either TRBD1 or TRBD2 may supply D (5 bases each). V lost 0 bases and J 4 bases, leaving 13 bases between the germline ends. The CDR3 has 15 residues. The V gene's germline CDR1 is SGHRS and CDR2 YFSETQ. For the CDR3, the DNA is TGCGCCAGCAGCTTGGGGGGGTTCCCCGGAGAGACCCAGTACTTC. Amino acid sequence: CASSLGGFPGETQYF.

This sequence joins TRBV24-1 and TRBJ2-1, with a tentative D call TRBD1 (6 bases). CDR3 length: 13 amino acids. Germline V gives CDR1 KGHDR, CDR2 SFDVKD. V was cut by 7 bases and J by 5 bases, with 11 bases left in between. CDR3 region: CATSRGRNNEQFF. The CDR3 DNA sequence: TGTGCCACCAGCAGGGGCCGGAACAATGAGCAGTTCTTC.

This clonotype was observed many times. This chain links TRBV5-5 with TRBJ2-3; D ambiguous. Trimming removed 0 bases from V and 4 bases from J, with 6 bases in between. The CDR3 is 13 residues long. The germline gives CDR1 SGHKS, CDR2 YYEKEE (reference sequence). The CDR3 sequence: CASSLAGSDTQYF. The CDR3 DNA sequence: TGTGCCAGCAGCTTGGCGGGTTCAGATACGCAGTATTTT.

This clonotype was counted only a few times. The genes are TRBV11-2 and TRBJ2-1; the match to TRBD2 covers 10 bases. V lost 4 bases and J lost 3; bases outside the gene matches: 15. CDR1 SGHAT and CDR2 FQNNGV come from the germline V gene. This CDR3 comprises 19 residues. For the CDR3, the DNA is TGTGCCAGCAGCTCGCCGGGTCTAGCGGGAGCAGTACTCTACAATGAGCAGTTCTTC. This translates into CASSSPGLAGAVLYNEQFF.

This clonotype has a handful of counts. J is TRBJ1-5 and V is TRBV11-2; D call uncertain. Germline-derived CDR1 and CDR2 are SGHAT and FQNNGV. The CDR3 sequence is 15 residues long. Trimming removed 5 bases at V and 0 bases at J, with 11 bases between. CDR3 loop: CASSPDGNSNQPQHF. CDR3 DNA: TGTGCCAGCAGCCCCGACGGGAATAGCAATCAGCCCCAGCATTTT.

The sample holds a few counts of this clonotype. The J gene is TRBJ1-2, the V gene TRBV6-5; possible D gene TRBD1, 6 bases. V was pared by 5 bases and J by 6 bases, with 10 bases between. CDR3 size: 12 residues. The V gene's germline CDR1 is MNHEY and CDR2 SVGAGI. CDR3 sequence: CASSRRGNGYTF. For the CDR3, the DNA is TGTGCCAGCAGTCGCAGGGGTAATGGCTACACCTTC.

This clonotype was seen many times. The chain links TRBV3-1 to TRBJ2-7, with TRBD2 as a possible D gene (5 bases). Germline V lookup: CDR1 LGHDT, CDR2 YNNKEL (reference sequence). This CDR3 is built from 13 residues. V lost 5 bases and J 3 bases, leaving 11 bases between the germline ends. As DNA, the CDR3 is TGTGCCAGCAGCGGCGGGCGGTACTACGAGCAGTACTTC. Its protein is CASSGGRYYEQYF.

This clonotype was found many times. The V gene is TRBV20-1, the J gene TRBJ1-6, with D unclear. V gave up 8 bases and J gave up 5 bases, with 13 bases separating them. Germline V gives CDR1 DFQATT, CDR2 SNEGSKA (reference sequence). CDR3 length: 13 residues. The CDR3 reads CSLFGANNSPLHF. The CDR3 DNA is TGCAGTTTGTTCGGAGCAAATAATTCACCCCTCCACTTT.

This clonotype has only one observation. The rearrangement uses TRBV30 and TRBJ2-2; D is tentatively TRBD1 or TRBD2 (5 bases each). The CDR3 spans 12 residues. V lost 4 bases and J lost 4, with 7 bases in between. CDR1 and CDR2 from the germline V gene are GTSNPN and SVGIG (reference sequence). The CDR3 nucleotides are TGTGCCTGGACGAGGGGCACCGGGGAGCTGTTTTTT. It translates to CAWTRGTGELFF.

Many counts were recorded for this clonotype. The J gene is TRBJ2-1, the V gene TRBV29-1, with 10 bases fitting TRBD1. Germline V lookup: CDR1 SQVTM, CDR2 ANQGSEA. The CDR3 runs 14 residues. J gave up 7 bases and V 4 bases, and 7 bases lay outside the gene matches. CDR3 protein: CSVAGTGVFNEQFF. The CDR3 DNA sequence: TGCAGCGTTGCCGGGACAGGGGTCTTTAATGAGCAGTTCTTC.

This clonotype was recorded a few times. The genes are TRBV10-3 and TRBJ2-7, with 8 bases that match TRBD2. The V gene's germline CDR1 is ENHRY and CDR2 SYGVKD. V dropped 8 bases and J dropped 3; count of bases not matched to a gene: 6. The CDR3 spans 13 residues. The CDR3 DNA reads as TGTGCCATCTCACTAGCGGACTACTACGAGCAGTACTTC. Translated: CAISLADYYEQYF.